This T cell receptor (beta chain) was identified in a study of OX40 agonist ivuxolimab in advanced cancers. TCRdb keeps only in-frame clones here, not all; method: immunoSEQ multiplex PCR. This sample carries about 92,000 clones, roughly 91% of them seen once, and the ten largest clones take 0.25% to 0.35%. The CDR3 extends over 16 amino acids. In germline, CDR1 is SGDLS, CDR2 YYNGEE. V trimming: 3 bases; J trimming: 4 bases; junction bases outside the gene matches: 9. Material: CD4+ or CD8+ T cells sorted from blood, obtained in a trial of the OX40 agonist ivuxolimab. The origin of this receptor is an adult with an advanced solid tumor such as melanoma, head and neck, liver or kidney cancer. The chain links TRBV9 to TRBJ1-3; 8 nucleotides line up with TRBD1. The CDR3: CASSDRQGLVGNTIYF. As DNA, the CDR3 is TGTGCCAGCAGCGACCGACAGGGGTTGGTCGGAAACACCATATATTTT.